This T cell receptor beta chain derives from a study of blood T cell repertoires in COVID-19. Study-level information: The origin of the acute and convalescent COVID-19 samples was the United States, Italy and Spain.

Patients at the Seattle site were enrolled during active infection and followed longitudinally. Methods used by the authors: Estimates of nucleated cell counts were drawn from the amplification of reference gene primers. Assay: immunoSEQ multiplex PCR; the TCRdb copy retains only in-frame clones and omits some. V and J calls and clone size follow that table, whereas D and trimming were derived from the DNA. The sample has approximately 270,000 clones, roughly 84% seen once. Material: peripheral blood. The receptor's source is a person aged 65 to 85 with COVID-19, enrolled during active disease.

The chain's CDR3 is CAWRTSGSYEQYF. Written as DNA, the CDR3 is TGTGCCTGGAGGACTAGCGGCTCCTACGAGCAGTACTTC. The J gene is TRBJ2-7, the V gene TRBV30, with TRBD2 matching over 9 bases. J lost 0 bases, V lost 3 bases, and 0 bases had no gene match. Germline V CDR1 and CDR2: GTSNPN, SVGIG (reference sequence). There are 13 residues in the CDR3.